Each of the 23 T cell receptor beta chains below was sequenced from the same sample in a study of cytomegalovirus exposure and HLA in healthy donors. The data were produced by immunoSEQ multiplex PCR, yet TCRdb's version contains in-frame clones alone and is incomplete. This repertoire shows tens of thousands of clones, around 85% found once; its top ten account for less than 3%. Sequenced input: PBMCs. These TCRs come from a man aged 25 to 45 in good health and CMV-seronegative.

This rearrangement joins TRBV2 to TRBJ2-3; 8 bases match TRBD2. The CDR3 loop spans 16 amino acids. Germline assignment: CDR1 SNHLY and CDR2 FYNNEI. The trim removed 7 bases at V and 3 bases at J, leaving 12 bases unmatched. Written as DNA, the CDR3 is TGTGCCAGCAAGGGAGGTAGCGGGGTGGGGACAGATACGCAGTATTTT. Its protein is CASKGGSGVGTDTQYF.

CDR3 nucleotides: TGCGCCAGCAGCCAAGGGTGGGAGGGAGGGGATACGCAGTATTTT. Protein sequence: CASSQGWEGGDTQYF. V gene TRBV4-3 combines with J gene TRBJ2-3, with TRBD2 matching over 7 bases. The V and J ends lost 1 base and 6 bases, in that order; junction bases with no gene match: 7. Germline V lookup: CDR1 LGHNA, CDR2 YSLEER. This CDR3 has 15 amino acids.

V usage is TRBV18 and J usage is TRBJ1-5; D is possibly TRBD1 (6 bases). Germline loops: CDR1 KGHSH, CDR2 LQKENI. CDR3 length: 15 amino acids. V lost 4 bases, J lost 6 bases, and 16 bases lay in between. The CDR3 here is CASSRNRATSQPQHF. CDR3 coding DNA: TGTGCCAGCTCACGAAACAGGGCTACGAGTCAGCCCCAGCATTTT.

The gene calls are TRBV6-1 and TRBJ2-7, with a weak D call TRBD2 (5 bases). The V gene's germline CDR1 is MNHNS and CDR2 SASEGT. This CDR3 spans 15 amino acids. With 0 bases removed from V and 0 bases from J, the gap between germline ends came to 9 bases. The CDR3 bases are TGTGCCAGCAGTGAAGCGAACGGGGACTCCTACGAGCAGTACTTC. Translation: CASSEANGDSYEQYF.

The CDR3 DNA reads TGTGCCTGGACTGCAGCTCAGGGGTTTGGAGGCGGCTACACCTTC. Protein product: CAWTAAQGFGGGYTF. The rearrangement joins TRBV30 to TRBJ1-2, with D tentatively TRBD1 (6 bases). Per germline, CDR1 GTSNPN and CDR2 SVGIG (reference sequence). V was cut by 4 bases and J by 8 bases, with 23 bases left in between. The CDR3 contains 15 residues.

This chain uses TRBV9 with TRBJ1-2; D remains unclear. The CDR3 is 13 amino acids. Germline assignment: CDR1 SGDLS and CDR2 YYNGEE. Trimming took 2 bases from V and 6 from J, leaving 11 bases between them. The chain's CDR3 is CASSVYPEDGYTF. The CDR3 nucleotides read TGTGCCAGCAGCGTTTATCCAGAAGATGGCTACACCTTC.

V is TRBV11-3 and J is TRBJ2-7; 8 bases line up with TRBD2. The CDR3 extends over 16 amino acids. The germline CDR1 and CDR2 sequences are SGHNT and YENEEA. The trim removed 1 base at V and 3 bases at J, leaving 8 bases unmatched. The CDR3 nucleotides are TGTGCCAGCAGCTTAGGGGGGATAGCGGGAAACTACGAGCAGTACGTC. Amino acids: CASSLGGIAGNYEQYV.

This clone occurred once. The chain couples TRBV18 to TRBJ2-7, with D possibly TRBD1 on 5 matching bases. Trimming pared 2 bases from V and 6 bases from J, leaving 11 bases between. CDR3 length: 13 residues. Germline values: CDR1 KGHSH, CDR2 LQKENI. The CDR3 protein is CASSPVQGSEQYF. CDR3 coding DNA: TGTGCCAGCTCACCAGTTCAGGGATCCGAGCAGTACTTC.

This chain links TRBV28 with TRBJ2-4; 8 bases align to TRBD1. This CDR3 is 15 amino acids long. In germline, CDR1 is MDHEN, CDR2 SYDVKM. J gave up 3 bases and V 5 bases, and 6 bases lay outside the gene matches. CDR3 bases: TGTGCCAGCAGTACGTACAGGGGGAGCAAAAACATTCAGTACTTC. Residues: CASSTYRGSKNIQYF.

This chain joins TRBV5-4 and TRBJ2-7, with 8 bases fitting TRBD1. V trimming: 7 bases; J trimming: 1 base; junction bases outside the gene matches: 4. The CDR3 totals 13 residues. Germline V CDR1 and CDR2: SGHNT, YYREEE (reference sequence). DNA for the CDR3: TGTGCCAGCTCCCGGGACAGGTCCTACGAGCAGTACTTC. It specifies CASSRDRSYEQYF.

The CDR3 DNA follows: TGTGCCAGCAGCGTCCGAGGGACAGCTGATTCACCCCTCCACTTT. Translation gives CASSVRGTADSPLHF. The chain couples TRBV9 to TRBJ1-6; 7 bases align to TRBD1. Per the germline V gene, CDR1 is SGDLS and CDR2 is YYNGEE. J gave up 8 bases and V 2 bases, and 7 bases lay outside the gene matches. CDR3 size: 15 residues.

The chain combines TRBV4-2 with TRBJ1-1; D gene unclear. The CDR3 length is 16 residues. The germline gives CDR1 LGHNA, CDR2 YNFKEQ. The V end lost 2 bases, the J end lost 1 base, and 14 bases lay between the germline ends. The CDR3 reads CASSQNPPLRNTEAFF. The CDR3 DNA follows: TGTGCCAGCAGCCAAAACCCCCCCCTCAGGAACACTGAAGCTTTCTTT.

The rearrangement uses TRBV5-1 and TRBJ2-3, with D perhaps matching TRBD2 (6 bases). V was pared by 0 bases and J by 1 base, with 9 bases between. CDR3 length equals 15 residues. Germline loops: CDR1 SGHRS, CDR2 YFSETQ. The CDR3 loop is CASSLVLAGTDTQYF. The CDR3 DNA is TGCGCCAGCAGCTTGGTACTAGCCGGCACAGATACGCAGTATTTT. Looking up the rest from reference TRBV5-1 and TRBJ2-3 gives the full variable domain: KAGVTQTPRYLIKTRGQQVTLSCSPISGHRSVSWYQQTPGQGLQFLFEYFSETQRNKGNFPGRFSGRQFSNSRSEMNVSTLELGDSALYLCASSLVLAGTDTQYFGPGTRLTVL.

The CDR3 here is CASSLQRGTEAFF. The CDR3 DNA is TGTGCCAGCAGCTTACAAAGGGGCACTGAAGCTTTCTTT. V is TRBV11-2 and J is TRBJ1-1; D perhaps matches TRBD1 (5 bases). V lost 2 bases and J 4 bases, leaving 8 bases between the germline ends. The CDR3 totals 13 residues. The germline V gene has CDR1 SGHAT and CDR2 FQNNGV.

This clone was counted a few times. The chain carries TRBV5-7 and TRBJ2-1; the D is unclear. TRBV5-7 is placed among ORFs of uncertain function. CDR3 size: 13 residues. The V end lost 0 bases, the J end lost 10 bases, and 11 bases lay between the germline ends. CDR3 nucleotides: TGTGCCAGCAGCTTGGACCTGGCGGTGGAGCAGTTCTTC. Translation: CASSLDLAVEQFF.

The rearrangement links TRBV5-4 to TRBJ2-5, with TRBD2 matching over 10 bases. The CDR3 has 16 amino acids. From germline, CDR1 is SGHNT and CDR2 YYREEE (reference sequence). V shed 4 bases, J shed 1 base, and the junction held 7 bases outside the gene matches. The CDR3 is CASSPGASGGQETQYF. The CDR3, as DNA: TGTGCCAGCAGCCCGGGAGCTAGCGGGGGCCAAGAGACCCAGTACTTC. The full variable domain, its missing parts supplied by reference TRBV5-4 and TRBJ2-5, is ETGVTQSPTHLIKTRGQQVTLRCSSQSGHNTVSWYQQALGQGPQFIFQYYREEENGRGNFPPRFSGLQFPNYSSELNVNALELDDSALYLCASSPGASGGQETQYFGPGTRLLVL.

V usage is TRBV27 and J usage is TRBJ2-4; TRBD2 is a possible D gene (7 bases). This CDR3 region has 11 residues. Germline assignment: CDR1 MNHEY and CDR2 SMNVEV (reference sequence). With 11 bases removed from V and 5 bases from J, the gap between germline ends came to 10 bases. CDR3 in amino acids: CAVGGQNIQYF. The CDR3 nucleotides read TGTGCCGTGGGGGGGCAAAACATTCAGTACTTC.

The rearrangement joins TRBV5-1 to TRBJ1-6; no definite D call. This CDR3 is built from 14 residues. V was shortened by 0 bases and J by 6 bases, with 7 bases between the two germline ends. CDR1 and CDR2 from the germline V gene are SGHRS and YFSETQ. The CDR3 loop reads CASSLEQFNSPLHF. CDR3 DNA sequence: TGCGCCAGCAGCTTGGAACAGTTTAATTCACCCCTCCACTTT.

The rearrangement links TRBV7-9 to TRBJ1-2; 7 positions agree with TRBD1. With 1 base clipped from V and 6 bases from J, the junction kept 8 bases outside the gene matches. Germline V CDR1 and CDR2: SEHNR, FQNEAQ (reference sequence). The CDR3 sequence is 15 residues long. CDR3 bases: TGTGCCAGCAGCTTAGAAAGGACAGGAGGGAATGGCTACACCTTC. Translated: CASSLERTGGNGYTF.

The chain recombines TRBV19 with TRBJ2-4; 7 nucleotides align to TRBD1. The CDR3 is 16 residues long. V lost 3 bases to trimming and J lost 0 bases; unmatched junction nucleotides: 5. The germline V gene encodes CDR1 LNHDA and CDR2 SQIVND (reference sequence). CDR3: CASSIGGQLAKNIQYF. The CDR3 coding sequence is TGTGCCAGTAGTATTGGGGGACAGCTAGCCAAAAACATTCAGTACTTC.

The chain is built from TRBV19 and TRBJ2-2; possible D gene TRBD2, 5 bases. Trimming took 5 bases from V and 8 from J, leaving 15 bases between them. There are 14 residues in the CDR3. Germline lookup yields CDR1 LNHDA and CDR2 SQIVND (reference sequence). The DNA of the CDR3 is TGTGCCAGTAGTCGGGGATCCTCGGCAGGGGAGCTGTTTTTT. Amino acids: CASSRGSSAGELFF. Using reference TRBV19 and TRBJ2-2 for the parts outside the CDR3, the full variable domain is DGGITQSPKYLFRKEGQNVTLSCEQNLNHDAMYWYRQDPGQGLRLIYYSQIVNDFQKGDIAEGYSVSREKKESFPLTVTSAQKNPTAFYLCASSRGSSAGELFFGEGSRLTVL.

The rearrangement uses TRBV19 and TRBJ1-2, with D perhaps matching TRBD1 (5 bases). The CDR3 extends over 14 amino acids. CDR1 LNHDA and CDR2 SQIVND come from the germline V gene (reference sequence). Trimming removed 4 bases at V and 8 bases at J, with 17 bases between. CDR3 bases: TGTGCCAGTAGTACTCAGACAGCCACCCCGGGCTACACCTTC. Encoded protein: CASSTQTATPGYTF.

The chain employs TRBV30 and TRBJ1-3; D is uncertain. The V gene lost 3 bases and the J gene lost 0 bases, with 6 bases spanning the gap. Germline-derived CDR1 and CDR2 are GTSNPN and SVGIG (reference sequence). The CDR3 has 13 amino acids. CDR3 nucleotides: TGTGCCTGGAGCTATAGCTCTGGAAACACCATATATTTT. It translates to CAWSYSSGNTIYF.